Below, 10 T cell receptor beta chains from the same sample are listed, as sequenced in a study of cytomegalovirus exposure and HLA in healthy donors (dated by TCRdb to about 2017). Receptor libraries were prepared by the immunoSEQ multiplex PCR assay. For the multiplex PCR, a mixture combining 60 forward primers for TCR Vbeta segments and 13 reverse primers for TCR Jbeta segments was used. This is the immuneACCESS table as TCRdb keeps it, with only in-frame sequences that have V and J called. A part of the clones is gone; compared with another copy, unresolved V genes explain less than half, and the rest is unexplained. This sample holds some 150,000 clones; 80% were observed only once. The ten largest clones capture around 1.3% of the sample. The material sequenced was PBMCs. The origin of the receptors is a woman aged 45-59 years in good health and CMV-seronegative.

The chain has TRBV28 and TRBJ1-5, with TRBD1 identical over 9 bases. The CDR3 has 16 residues. Per germline, CDR1 MDHEN and CDR2 SYDVKM. After removal of 4 bases from V and 5 bases from J, the junction contained 9 bases not matched to a gene. DNA of the CDR3: TGTGCCAGCAGTTATCGGACAGGGGTCTTTCATCAGCCCCAGCATTTT. It codes for CASSYRTGVFHQPQHF.

The chain recombines TRBV18 with TRBJ2-1; D unresolved. Trimming took 2 bases from V and 6 from J, leaving 11 bases between them. The CDR3 is made up of 14 amino acids. Germline V gives CDR1 KGHSH, CDR2 LQKENI. The CDR3 nucleotides are TGTGCCAGCTCACCAACCCCAGGTGCCAATGAGCAGTTCTTC. It yields the protein CASSPTPGANEQFF.

This rearrangement joins TRBV27 to TRBJ1-1; a weak D match, TRBD1 (5 bases). CDR1 and CDR2 (germline): MNHEY, SMNVEV (reference sequence). The CDR3 contains 15 residues. The germline V and J ends were trimmed by 2 bases and 2 bases, with 12 bases remaining between them. CDR3 nucleotides: TGTGCCAGCAGTTTAACAGGACCTATAAACACTGAAGCTTTCTTT. As protein: CASSLTGPINTEAFF.

This clone has a single count. The genes are TRBV14 and TRBJ1-2; D is perhaps TRBD1 (5 bases). The CDR3 consists of 20 residues. Trimming left V 1 base short and J 8 bases short, with 32 bases between. Germline CDR1 is SGHDN and CDR2 is FVKESK. Written as DNA, the CDR3 is TGTGCCAGCAGCCAAGGTATACAGAGAGGTTTTAGGGGAAAGACGTCGGGCTACACCTTC. It translates to CASSQGIQRGFRGKTSGYTF.

This chain joins TRBV27 and TRBJ1-4, with 8 positions matching TRBD1. V gave up 6 bases and J gave up 2 bases; unmatched junction bases: 8. The CDR3 is made up of 16 amino acids. CDR1 is MNHEY, CDR2 SMNVEV, per germline (reference sequence). CDR3 sequence reads: CASSQDRAATNEKLFF. CDR3 coding DNA: TGTGCCAGCAGCCAGGACAGGGCGGCGACTAATGAAAAACTGTTTTTT.

The V and J genes are TRBV11-2 and TRBJ1-5, with D unclear. The CDR3 is 14 residues long. The ends were cut back, 5 bases at V and 11 bases at J, with 19 bases in the middle. Germline V lookup: CDR1 SGHAT, CDR2 FQNNGV. CDR3 nucleotide sequence: TGTGCCAGCAGCACATCAGCAGGAGGGCTGGCCCAGCATTTT. The encoded protein is CASSTSAGGLAQHF.

The genes are TRBV6-5 and TRBJ2-7, with TRBD1 matching 8 bases. The ends lost 4 bases at V and 6 bases at J; junction bases unmatched: 5. Germline V gene data show CDR1 as MNHEY and CDR2 as SVGAGI. The CDR3 loop spans 13 amino acids. The CDR3 DNA follows: TGTGCCAGCAGTTGGACAGGGCGATCCGAGCAGTACTTC. Protein: CASSWTGRSEQYF.

This clone was seen more than once but under ten times. CDR3 loop: CASSGGNQETQYF. The CDR3 nucleotides are TGTGCCAGCAGTGGAGGAAACCAAGAGACCCAGTACTTC. The rearrangement joins TRBV2 to TRBJ2-5; D gene ambiguous. V was shortened by 4 bases and J by 0 bases, with 6 bases between the two germline ends. Germline V gene lookup returns CDR1 SNHLY and CDR2 FYNNEI. The CDR3 totals 13 residues.

This clone was observed a single time. The rearrangement joins TRBV18 to TRBJ2-2; 8 bases are shared with TRBD1. Germline lookup yields CDR1 KGHSH and CDR2 LQKENI. V dropped 6 bases and J dropped 7; count of bases not matched to a gene: 19. The CDR3 spans 18 residues. CDR3 protein: CASSQGQIRQGTYGELFF. CDR3 bases: TGTGCCAGCTCGCAAGGCCAAATTCGACAGGGGACGTACGGGGAGCTGTTTTTT.

The rearrangement joins TRBV4-1 to TRBJ2-7; D not resolved. The CDR3 contains 13 residues. The germline V gene has CDR1 MGHRA and CDR2 YSYEKL. Trimming shortened V by 2 bases and J by 3 bases, and 8 bases separated the two germline ends. DNA for the CDR3: TGCGCCAGCAGCCAAAGAGAAAGCTACGAGCAGTACTTC. Protein: CASSQRESYEQYF.